This T cell receptor (beta chain) was documented in a study of identifying expanded T cells in peripheral blood. This clone occurred once. Its antigen is not identified. Sequencing used immunoSEQ multiplex PCR; TCRdb keeps in-frame clones, though not all of them. The sample holds more than 65,000 clones, 89% seen once. Findings of the study overall: Across healthy donors, higher total template counts meant significantly greater roughly two-week count variance. Technical replicates showed roughly 1.2 changed clones; about 2 weeks roughly 16; four weeks 19.

Collection occurred without any documented infections or immune events in donors. The sequencing sample was made of blood. The source of this sequence is a person aged 18-70 years in good health.

CDR3 DNA: TGTGCCAGCAGCCAAGGGCTAGCGGGAGTGGGCTATGAGCAGTTCTTC. Translation gives CASSQGLAGVGYEQFF. The chain recombines TRBV4-2 with TRBJ2-1, with 10 bases aligning to TRBD2. J was trimmed by 8 bases and V by 1 base; bases with no gene match: 8. CDR1 and CDR2 (germline): LGHNA, YNFKEQ. CDR3 length: 16 amino acids.